The 31 T cell receptor beta chains presented below share a single source sample, sequenced in a study of technical replicates of blood from a handful of donors. TCRdb keeps only in-frame clones here, not all; method: immunoSEQ multiplex PCR. The data show 60,000 to 90,000 clones, 95% to 98% seen once. Sequenced material: T cells isolated from PBMCs. Receptors originate from a human donor in good health.

The chain uses TRBV6-6 and TRBJ2-3, with 8 bases lining up with TRBD1. Per germline, CDR1 MNHNY and CDR2 SVGAGI (reference sequence). CDR3 size: 13 residues. J lost 4 bases, V lost 6 bases, and 3 bases had no gene match. The DNA for the CDR3 is TGTGCCAGCAGGACGGACAGGGCAGATACGCAGTATTTT. It is translated as CASRTDRADTQYF.

This chain links TRBV2 with TRBJ2-5; TRBD2 aligns across 7 bases. This CDR3 is 15 amino acids long. Germline CDR1 is SNHLY and CDR2 is FYNNEI. V lost 1 base to trimming and J lost 4 bases; unmatched junction nucleotides: 6. CDR3: CASSEEAGVVETQYF. CDR3 DNA sequence: TGTGCCAGCAGTGAAGAGGCGGGAGTCGTAGAGACCCAGTACTTC.

This chain uses TRBV5-5 with TRBJ2-3, with 11 bases fitting TRBD1. The CDR3 extends over 16 amino acids. J lost 3 bases, V lost 0 bases, and 3 bases had no gene match. CDR1 is SGHKS and CDR2 is YYEKEE in the germline V gene (reference sequence). The chain's CDR3 is CASSLVGTGGTDTQYF. The DNA of the CDR3 is TGTGCCAGCAGCTTGGTCGGGACAGGGGGGACAGATACGCAGTATTTT. Full variable domain (outside the CDR3, taken from reference TRBV5-5 and TRBJ2-3): DAGVTQSPTHLIKTRGQQVTLRCSPISGHKSVSWYQQVLGQGPQFIFQYYEKEERGRGNFPDRFSARQFPNYSSELNVNALLLGDSALYLCASSLVGTGGTDTQYFGPGTRLTVL.

The V and J genes are TRBV6-1 and TRBJ2-3; no definite D call. The germline gives CDR1 MNHNS, CDR2 SASEGT. Trimming took 7 bases from V and 1 from J, leaving 9 bases between them. The CDR3 extends over 13 amino acids. CDR3 sequence: CASTTLRTDTQYF. CDR3 nucleotides: TGTGCCAGCACTACTCTACGCACAGATACGCAGTATTTT.

The V call is TRBV11-2, the J call TRBJ2-5, with D possibly TRBD2 on 6 matching bases. With 3 bases removed from V and 5 bases from J, the gap between germline ends came to 16 bases. This CDR3 is 15 amino acids long. The V gene's germline CDR1 is SGHAT and CDR2 FQNNGV. In DNA, the CDR3 is TGTGCCAGCAGCTTCAATGGCGGGACGCCGGAGACCCAGTACTTC. This codes for CASSFNGGTPETQYF.

The genes are TRBV19 and TRBJ2-7, with D possibly being TRBD2 (7 bases). Per germline, CDR1 LNHDA and CDR2 SQIVND (reference sequence). With 3 bases removed from V and 0 bases from J, the gap between germline ends came to 18 bases. This CDR3 has 17 residues. The CDR3 nucleotides read TGTGCCAGTAGTATTGGCGGGGGCGCCTCTATCTCCTACGAGCAGTACTTC. It codes for CASSIGGGASISYEQYF. The entire variable domain, with the rest obtained from reference TRBV19 and TRBJ2-7, is as follows: DGGITQSPKYLFRKEGQNVTLSCEQNLNHDAMYWYRQDPGQGLRLIYYSQIVNDFQKGDIAEGYSVSREKKESFPLTVTSAQKNPTAFYLCASSIGGGASISYEQYFGPGTRLTVT.

The chain joins TRBV7-6 to TRBJ2-2; 11 positions match TRBD2. Germline V gene sequence: CDR1 SGHVS, CDR2 FNYEAQ. CDR3 length: 14 amino acids. CDR3 residues: CASGGAANTGELFF. The CDR3 coding sequence is TGTGCTAGCGGGGGGGCCGCGAACACCGGGGAGCTGTTTTTT.

This clone is a singleton in its sample. J is TRBJ1-6 and V is TRBV9; D call uncertain. In germline, CDR1 is SGDLS, CDR2 YYNGEE. The length of the CDR3 is 14 residues. The V gene lost 0 bases and the J gene lost 7 bases, with 8 bases spanning the gap. CDR3 coding DNA: TGTGCCAGCAGCGTAGGCGGAGCAAATTCACCCCTCCACTTT. This encodes CASSVGGANSPLHF.

Only one count was recorded for this clone. The rearrangement joins TRBV5-1 to TRBJ2-5, with no clear D. CDR1 SGHRS and CDR2 YFSETQ come from the germline V gene. This CDR3 has 14 amino acids. V was cut by 0 bases and J by 2 bases, with 8 bases left in between. This chain's CDR3 is CASSLGRSQETQYF. CDR3 nucleotides: TGCGCCAGCAGCTTGGGGAGAAGTCAAGAGACCCAGTACTTC.

The chain carries TRBV11-2 and TRBJ2-5; D remains unclear. CDR3 size: 13 residues. The ends were cut back, 4 bases at V and 3 bases at J, with 9 bases in the middle. The germline CDR1 and CDR2 sequences are SGHAT and FQNNGV. The CDR3 region is CASSSPRKETQYF. For the CDR3, the DNA is TGTGCCAGCAGCTCGCCTAGAAAAGAGACCCAGTACTTC.

V is TRBV28 and J is TRBJ2-7; 7 bases match TRBD1. CDR1 is MDHEN, CDR2 SYDVKM, per germline. The CDR3 is 17 residues long. V dropped 3 bases and J dropped 0; count of bases not matched to a gene: 11. This CDR3 is CASSFVPEGDSSYEQYF. The CDR3 DNA sequence: TGTGCCAGCAGTTTTGTCCCAGAAGGGGACAGCTCCTACGAGCAGTACTTC.

The chain couples TRBV5-6 to TRBJ1-5, with D perhaps TRBD1 (5 bases). This CDR3 has 14 amino acids. In germline, CDR1 is SGHDT, CDR2 YYEEEE. V gave up 2 bases and J gave up 6 bases, with 12 bases separating them. Here the CDR3 DNA reads TGTGCCAGCAGCTTCCGAGCAGGGATTCAGCCCCAGCATTTT. Its translation is CASSFRAGIQPQHF.

As DNA, the CDR3 is TGCGCCAGCAGCCAAGAAGCTACCTACGAGCAGTACTTC. Translated, it gives CASSQEATYEQYF. The genes are TRBV4-1 and TRBJ2-7; D unresolved. Germline values: CDR1 MGHRA, CDR2 YSYEKL. This CDR3 has 13 residues. The V end was cut by 0 bases, the J end by 2 bases, with 5 bases between.

The DNA of the CDR3 is TGCGCCAGCAGCTTGGCCAGGGTTGACTACAATGAGCAGTTCTTC. Its translation is CASSLARVDYNEQFF. This chain links TRBV5-1 with TRBJ2-1; TRBD1 might be the D (5 bases). Germline V gene sequence: CDR1 SGHRS, CDR2 YFSETQ. This CDR3 comprises 15 residues. Deletions cut 0 bases from V and 3 bases from J, with 10 bases between.

The J gene is TRBJ2-3, the V gene TRBV6-4; 8 nucleotides match TRBD2. Germline V gene data show CDR1 as MRHNA and CDR2 as SNTAGT. V was clipped by 5 bases and J by 3 bases; unmatched bases: 7. This CDR3 has 15 residues. The CDR3 reads CASSPAGEGTDTQYF. In DNA form, the CDR3 reads TGTGCCAGCAGTCCAGCGGGAGAAGGGACAGATACGCAGTATTTT.

This clone was detected once. V gene TRBV9 combines with J gene TRBJ2-5, with 12 bases matching TRBD2. Germline V gene sequence: CDR1 SGDLS, CDR2 YYNGEE. The CDR3 is 17 residues long. J gave up 2 bases and V 0 bases, and 5 bases lay outside the gene matches. This CDR3 reads CASSVGTSGASQETQYF. The DNA of the CDR3 is TGTGCCAGCAGCGTAGGGACTAGCGGGGCCTCGCAAGAGACCCAGTACTTC. Full variable domain (rest looked up from reference TRBV9 and TRBJ2-5): DSGVTQTPKHLITATGQRVTLRCSPRSGDLSVYWYQQSLDQGLQFLIQYYNGEERAKGNILERFSAQQFPDLHSELNLSSLELGDSALYFCASSVGTSGASQETQYFGPGTRLLVL.

V usage is TRBV18 and J usage is TRBJ1-3; no clear D. This CDR3 is 14 amino acids long. Germline V gene lookup returns CDR1 KGHSH and CDR2 LQKENI. V was pared by 2 bases and J by 2 bases, with 7 bases between. CDR3 nucleotide sequence: TGTGCCAGCTCACCAGGGGAGGCTGGAAACACCATATATTTT. Residues: CASSPGEAGNTIYF.

The genes are TRBV7-9 and TRBJ2-2; 9 nucleotides align to TRBD1. V was clipped by 5 bases and J by 5 bases; unmatched bases: 6. The CDR3 is 15 residues long. Germline V CDR1 and CDR2: SEHNR, FQNEAQ (reference sequence). The CDR3 protein is CASSLGTGRTGELFF. For the CDR3, the DNA is TGTGCCAGCAGCCTAGGGACAGGGAGGACCGGGGAGCTGTTTTTT.

The rearrangement uses TRBV5-1 and TRBJ1-2; possible D gene TRBD1, 5 bases. Germline CDR1 and CDR2: SGHRS and YFSETQ. CDR3 size: 15 residues. The ends were cut back, 0 bases at V and 3 bases at J, with 12 bases in the middle. Here the CDR3 DNA reads TGCGCCAGCAGCTTGGGACAGTCTTTGGACTATGGCTACACCTTC. Amino acid sequence: CASSLGQSLDYGYTF.

V and J are TRBV29-1 and TRBJ2-7; 12 bases fit TRBD2. Trimming cost V 8 bases and J 7 bases; bases outside gene matches: 12. The CDR3 totals 14 residues. Germline V gene sequence: CDR1 SQVTM, CDR2 ANQGSEA. The CDR3 nucleotides are TGCAGCACGTCGGGCGGGACTAGCGGGTATGAGCAGTACTTC. Translating it yields CSTSGGTSGYEQYF.

V is TRBV5-6 and J is TRBJ2-5; perhaps TRBD2 as D (5 bases). The CDR3 runs 15 residues. Deletions cut 5 bases from V and 2 bases from J, with 16 bases between. Germline CDR1 SGHDT, CDR2 YYEEEE. CDR3 nucleotides: TGTGCCAGCAGGATATTAGGTGGAGGTCAAGAGACCCAGTACTTC. Translated, it gives CASRILGGGQETQYF.

The chain links TRBV5-1 to TRBJ2-6, with D tentatively TRBD2 (6 bases). Germline V gives CDR1 SGHRS, CDR2 YFSETQ. The CDR3 is 16 residues long. V shed 4 bases and J shed 0 bases, with 11 bases lying between them. CDR3 DNA: TGCGCCAGCAGCGTGGTCGGGAGCTCTGGGGCCAACGTCCTGACTTTC. Translated, it gives CASSVVGSSGANVLTF.

The V and J genes are TRBV5-4 and TRBJ2-7; D is unresolved. This CDR3 has 13 residues. Trimming pared 1 base from V and 6 bases from J, leaving 11 bases between. Per the germline V gene, CDR1 is SGHNT and CDR2 is YYREEE (reference sequence). The CDR3 DNA reads as TGTGCCAGCAGCTTGTTTCCAGGCTCCGAGCAGTACTTC. Translated, it gives CASSLFPGSEQYF. Full variable domain (missing parts from reference TRBV5-4 and TRBJ2-7): ETGVTQSPTHLIKTRGQQVTLRCSSQSGHNTVSWYQQALGQGPQFIFQYYREEENGRGNFPPRFSGLQFPNYSSELNVNALELDDSALYLCASSLFPGSEQYFGPGTRLTVT.

This clone was observed once. The chain couples TRBV28 to TRBJ1-5, with D perhaps TRBD1 (5 bases). This CDR3 has 14 residues. V lost 3 bases, J lost 5 bases, and 11 bases lay in between. In germline, CDR1 is MDHEN, CDR2 SYDVKM. The CDR3 nucleotides are TGTGCCAGCAGTTTTAGCTCGGGGGATCAGCCCCAGCATTTT. Translating it yields CASSFSSGDQPQHF.

The genes are TRBV10-3 and TRBJ2-3; 12 nucleotides align to TRBD1. This CDR3 contains 15 residues. Germline V gene lookup returns CDR1 ENHRY and CDR2 SYGVKD. Germline trimming cut 6 bases from V and 8 bases from J; bases unmatched to any gene: 9. The CDR3 reads CAIRGTGGSTTTQYF. The CDR3 DNA sequence: TGTGCCATCAGGGGGACAGGGGGCTCCACGACTACGCAGTATTTT.

This chain uses TRBV6-1 with TRBJ1-5; the D gene is possibly TRBD1 (5 bases). The CDR3 length is 17 residues. In germline, CDR1 is MNHNS, CDR2 SASEGT. V was clipped by 2 bases and J by 3 bases, with 17 bases between them. This chain's CDR3 is CASSELGAYESNQPQHF. The CDR3 nucleotides are TGTGCCAGCAGTGAACTAGGGGCTTACGAGTCCAATCAGCCCCAGCATTTT.

The chain recombines TRBV4-1 with TRBJ2-6, with D uncertain. V was trimmed by 2 bases and J by 4 bases, leaving 9 bases between them. The V gene's germline CDR1 is MGHRA and CDR2 YSYEKL. The CDR3 extends over 15 amino acids. The CDR3, as DNA: TGCGCCAGCAGCCAAACGTCGACAGGGGCCAACGTCCTGACTTTC. Its translation is CASSQTSTGANVLTF.

The J gene is TRBJ2-1, the V gene TRBV6-4; TRBD1 matches 7 bases. The V and J ends lost 2 bases and 3 bases, in that order; junction bases with no gene match: 4. This CDR3 is 15 amino acids long. In germline, CDR1 is MRHNA, CDR2 SNTAGT. CDR3 amino acids: CASSDRTGLYNEQFF. Here the CDR3 DNA reads TGTGCCAGCAGTGACCGGACAGGCCTCTACAATGAGCAGTTCTTC.

V is TRBV5-1 and J is TRBJ1-2, with D unresolved. V gave up 0 bases and J gave up 6 bases, with 6 bases separating them. The CDR3 totals 12 residues. Germline CDR1 SGHRS, CDR2 YFSETQ. CDR3 coding DNA: TGCGCCAGCAGCTTGGCGAGTGATGGCTACACCTTC. This translates into CASSLASDGYTF. Complete variable domain (other parts from reference TRBV5-1 and TRBJ1-2): KAGVTQTPRYLIKTRGQQVTLSCSPISGHRSVSWYQQTPGQGLQFLFEYFSETQRNKGNFPGRFSGRQFSNSRSEMNVSTLELGDSALYLCASSLASDGYTFGSGTRLTVV.

J is TRBJ1-1 and V is TRBV2; 7 bases map to TRBD1. The J segment lost 1 base and the V segment lost 5 bases, leaving 4 bases of the junction unmatched. Germline V gives CDR1 SNHLY, CDR2 FYNNEI. The CDR3 covers 14 residues. The CDR3 DNA reads as TGTGCCAGCAGTTCCGGGACAGAGAACACTGAAGCTTTCTTT. Encoded protein: CASSSGTENTEAFF.

The gene calls are TRBV6-1 and TRBJ2-1, with D perhaps matching TRBD1 (5 bases). Germline V gives CDR1 MNHNS, CDR2 SASEGT. V lost 8 bases, J lost 8 bases, and 19 bases lay in between. This CDR3 contains 14 residues. CDR3 loop: CASSQTGIRDEQFF. Written as DNA, the CDR3 is TGTGCCAGCTCTCAAACAGGCATCAGGGATGAGCAGTTCTTC.